This TCR beta chain was captured in a study of T cell responses to AZD1222 COVID-19 vaccine. Notes on this clone: No antigen is known for it.

Findings of the study overall: Increases in Spike-specific TCR breadth and depth were seen after two AZD1222 doses. Sampling that yielded the repertoires occurred only after the peak T cell response. Donors in the cohort were predominantly white British and more often female, and clonal diversity was possibly underestimated. Reportedly, close to half of spike-specific TCRs are directed against unmutated variant regions.

Germline CDR1 and CDR2: MNHNY and SVGAGI (reference sequence). Trimming stripped 2 bases from V and 2 bases from J, with 10 bases between. CDR3 length: 15 residues. Clones were read by immunoSEQ multiplex PCR, and TCRdb kept only the in-frame ones, dropping some. The sample records about 96,000 clones, approximately 90% being singletons. Sample: peripheral blood, taken on day 0 of MenACWY control vaccination. The genes are TRBV6-6 and TRBJ1-5; perhaps TRBD1 as D (5 bases). This TCR came from an adult in good health. The CDR3 is CASSYTGQRNQPQHF. Here the CDR3 DNA reads TGTGCCAGCAGTTACACGGGGCAGCGCAATCAGCCCCAGCATTTT.